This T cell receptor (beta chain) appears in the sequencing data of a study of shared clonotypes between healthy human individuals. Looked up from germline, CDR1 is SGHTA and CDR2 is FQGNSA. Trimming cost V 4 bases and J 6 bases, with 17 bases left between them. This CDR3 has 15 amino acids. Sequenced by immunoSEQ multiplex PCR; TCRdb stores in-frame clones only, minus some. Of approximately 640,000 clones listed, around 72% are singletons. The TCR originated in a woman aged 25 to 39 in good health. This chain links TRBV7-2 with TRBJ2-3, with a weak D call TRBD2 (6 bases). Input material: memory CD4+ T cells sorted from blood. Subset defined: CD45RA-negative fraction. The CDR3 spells CASSSVVLASDTQYF. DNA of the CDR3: TGTGCCAGCAGCTCGGTGGTACTAGCAAGTGATACGCAGTATTTT.